Many counts were recorded for the clone carrying this TCR beta chain. What it binds is not known. Uncontrolled infection, other autoimmune disease, pregnancy or lactation led to exclusion. Researchers took RNA transcripts and amplified the TCR beta CDR3 regions from them. TCR CDR3 underwent first-round RT-PCR with the HTBI primer set. Using its own MiXCR run on the multiplex PCR reads, TCRdb lists one record per CDR3 protein. The repertoire has 300,000 to 400,000 distinct CDR3 sequences, roughly 14% of them found once; the top ten carry approximately 9.9%. The data were obtained in a study of T cells in Graves' hyperthyroidism and ophthalmopathy. Study outcomes and limitations: It was a median around 6 months before onset that the model predicted ophthalmopathy.

The sequence was collected from a woman in her sixties or seventies with Graves' hyperthyroidism. Sequencing was carried out using blood.

The CDR3 DNA is TGTGCCAGCAGCCTTTTAGGTGGACAGTCCTATGGCTACACCTTC. This codes for CASSLLGGQSYGYTF. The chain employs TRBV27 and TRBJ1-2, with D possibly TRBD1 on 6 matching bases. V was pared by 6 bases and J by 4 bases, with 18 bases between. CDR1 is MNHEY, CDR2 SMNVEV, per germline (reference sequence). The CDR3 has 15 amino acids.